Below, one T cell receptor beta chain is given with its context. A second about 6 to 12 cycle PCR used barcoded and J-beta primers. TCRdb reanalysed the 5' RACE reads using MiXCR and keeps one entry per CDR3 protein. The sample has around 820,000 distinct CDR3 sequences; about 25% are singletons. This CDR3 has 14 amino acids. Trimming took 5 bases from V and 0 from J; bases not matched to a gene: 3. CDR1 is SGHTA, CDR2 FQGTGA, per germline. This entry belongs to a study of blood T cells in healthy people across ages. This same sample was also taken into another study, of T cells of mothers and their children. From that paper: Overlap ran slightly, non-significantly higher for related than unrelated mother-child pairs.

The chain is built from TRBV7-3 and TRBJ2-7, with 8 nucleotides matching TRBD1. The source of this sequence is a boy aged 5-17 years in good health. The sample taken for sequencing was blood. The CDR3 sequence: CASSVTGASYEQYF. CDR3 bases: TGTGCCAGCAGCGTGACAGGGGCCTCCTACGAGCAGTACTTC. The full variable domain, rest sourced from reference TRBV7-3 and TRBJ2-7, is GAGVSQTPSNKVTEKGKYVELRCDPISGHTALYWYRQSLGQGPEFLIYFQGTGAADDSGLPNDRFFAVRPEGSVSTLKIQRTERGDSAVYLCASSVTGASYEQYFGPGTRLTVT.